This T cell receptor beta chain was identified in a study of CD8+CD57+ T cells in acquired aplastic anemia. General study results and limits: Patients had under 30 CD8+ CDR3 sequences in common with controls (the shared set). The CD8+ Simpson's diversity of patients and controls was not significantly different.

This clonotype was seen many times. Its cognate antigen is unknown. Patients included in sequencing had previously demonstrated CD8+CD57+ cell expansion by flow cytometry. Therapy had not been given to patients before blood sampling. According to the study, genomic DNA was the template for TCR beta VDJ and CDR3 profiling. TCRdb re-derived calls from the reads in MiXCR, one entry per CDR3 protein. Here the sample spans about 190,000 distinct CDR3 sequences, 48% being singletons. The CDR3 consists of 15 residues. Germline loops: CDR1 KGHSH, CDR2 LQKENI. Trimming took off 2 bases at V and 0 bases at J, with 7 bases between the two ends.

Sequences were obtained from sorted CD4+, CD8+, or CD8+CD57+ T cells (not recorded which) from PBMCs. This sequence was found in a human donor with aplastic anemia. The chain is built from TRBV18 and TRBJ2-2; D unresolved. DNA for the CDR3: TGTGCCAGCTCACCAGATGGAGCGAACACCGGGGAGCTGTTTTTT. Its translation is CASSPDGANTGELFF.